The 25 T cell receptor beta chains presented below share a single source sample, sequenced in a study of T cells in Graves' hyperthyroidism and ophthalmopathy. TCR beta CDR3 region amplification was performed from RNA transcripts. HTBI primers were the set used in a first-round RT-PCR of the TCR CDR3. TCRdb analysed the multiplex PCR reads with MiXCR anew, one entry per CDR3 protein. The sample has 650,000 to 800,000 distinct CDR3 sequences; 45% are singletons. Sequencing was carried out using peripheral blood or thyroid tissue (not recorded which). The receptors were gathered from an adult man with Graves' disease, either hyperthyroidism or ophthalmopathy (not recorded which).

The chain couples TRBV7-9 to TRBJ1-2; 8 nucleotides match TRBD1. Per the germline V gene, CDR1 is SEHNR and CDR2 is FQNEAQ (reference sequence). V gave up 3 bases and J gave up 5 bases; unmatched junction bases: 11. The CDR3 covers 16 residues. The CDR3 loop is CASSFAIRTGKYGYTF. The CDR3 nucleotides are TGTGCCAGCAGCTTCGCAATCCGGACAGGGAAATATGGCTACACCTTC.

This clonotype was seen ten or more times. The chain joins TRBV7-9 to TRBJ2-7; 7 nucleotides align to TRBD1. Germline V gives CDR1 SEHNR, CDR2 FQNEAQ (reference sequence). Trimming cost V 4 bases and J 4 bases; bases outside gene matches: 4. The CDR3 loop spans 13 amino acids. This CDR3 is CASSSRTGYEQYF. The CDR3 DNA follows: TGTGCCAGCAGCTCCAGGACAGGTTACGAGCAGTACTTC.

Regarding this clonotype: This may be a read error: a much more frequent sequence differs by one nucleotide. V usage is TRBV2 and J usage is TRBJ1-4; D not resolved. This CDR3 contains 14 residues. Germline CDR1 reads SNHLY; CDR2 reads FYNNEI. CDR3 region: CAGSAGRINEKLFF. CDR3 DNA sequence: TGTGCCGGCAGTGCGGGGAGGATTAATGAAAAACTGTTTTTT.

In its sample, this clonotype was seen many times. The chain is built from TRBV29-1 and TRBJ1-1; perhaps TRBD1 as D (5 bases). The CDR3 loop spans 12 amino acids. Germline lookup yields CDR1 SQVTM and CDR2 ANQGSEA. V was trimmed by 7 bases and J by 7 bases, leaving 16 bases between them. CDR3 coding DNA: TGCAGCGCCGGGGGACTATTAGGTGAAGCTTTCTTT. This sequence encodes CSAGGLLGEAFF. The full variable domain, with the rest looked up from reference TRBV29-1 and TRBJ1-1, is SAVISQKPSRDICQRGTSLTIQCQVDSQVTMMFWYRQQPGQSLTLIATANQGSEATYESGFVIDKFPISRPNLTFSTLTVSNMSPEDSSIYLCSAGGLLGEAFFGQGTRLTVV.

This clonotype was observed once. The chain links TRBV25-1 to TRBJ1-2; 7 bases fit TRBD1. Germline V lookup: CDR1 MGHDK, CDR2 SYGVNS. The length of the CDR3 is 14 residues. The V gene end was trimmed by 5 bases and the J gene end by 3 bases; junction bases not matched to a gene: 6. CDR3 nucleotide sequence: TGTGCCAGCAGTCGGGGGACAGTCGACTATGGCTACACCTTC. This encodes CASSRGTVDYGYTF.

This clonotype was seen many times. The J gene is TRBJ2-7, the V gene TRBV20-1; the match to TRBD1 covers 9 bases. V shed 3 bases, J shed 2 bases, and the junction held 2 bases outside the gene matches. This CDR3 is built from 13 residues. CDR1 is DFQATT and CDR2 is SNEGSKA in the germline V gene (reference sequence). The CDR3 here is CSARDRGTYEQYF. The CDR3 DNA reads as TGCAGTGCTAGGGACAGGGGAACCTACGAGCAGTACTTC.

This clonotype was counted ten times or more. The V call is TRBV10-2, the J call TRBJ1-5, with D perhaps matching TRBD1 (5 bases). Germline CDR1 is WSHSY and CDR2 is SAAADI. V shed 2 bases and J shed 6 bases, with 17 bases lying between them. The CDR3 loop spans 16 amino acids. As DNA, the CDR3 is TGCGCCAGCAGTGAGGCGTCCAGGGCAGGTGGTCAGCCCCAGCATTTT. Its translation is CASSEASRAGGQPQHF.

The V call is TRBV29-1, the J call TRBJ1-2; 9 positions agree with TRBD1. CDR1 is SQVTM, CDR2 ANQGSEA, per germline. With 7 bases clipped from V and 6 bases from J, the junction kept 12 bases outside the gene matches. CDR3 size: 14 residues. The CDR3 DNA sequence: TGCAGCGCAGAACAGGGGGCATCGGTGGATGGCTACACCTTC. It is translated as CSAEQGASVDGYTF. The full variable domain, its missing parts supplied by reference TRBV29-1 and TRBJ1-2, is SAVISQKPSRDICQRGTSLTIQCQVDSQVTMMFWYRQQPGQSLTLIATANQGSEATYESGFVIDKFPISRPNLTFSTLTVSNMSPEDSSIYLCSAEQGASVDGYTFGSGTRLTVV.

The chain combines TRBV7-9 with TRBJ1-1; D not resolved. Germline V gene sequence: CDR1 SEHNR, CDR2 FQNEAQ (reference sequence). The CDR3 has 12 residues. The ends were cut back, 6 bases at V and 5 bases at J, with 10 bases in the middle. DNA of the CDR3: TGTGCCAGCAGTGAGGGTCAGACTGAAGCTTTCTTT. It codes for CASSEGQTEAFF.

A single count supports this clonotype. This may be a read error: a much more frequent sequence differs by one nucleotide. The chain links TRBV15 to TRBJ2-7, with 8 bases identical to TRBD1. The CDR3 totals 15 residues. The V gene's germline CDR1 is LNHNV and CDR2 YYDKDF (reference sequence). The trim removed 5 bases at V and 0 bases at J, leaving 6 bases unmatched. CDR3 region: CATSGTGETSYEQYF. As DNA, the CDR3 is TGTGCCACCAGCGGGACAGGTGAAACCTCCTACGAGCAGTACTTC.

This chain connects TRBV20-1 to TRBJ1-1, with TRBD1 as a possible D gene (5 bases). CDR3 size: 14 residues. Trimming took off 8 bases at V and 1 base at J, with 17 bases between the two ends. Germline CDR1 reads DFQATT; CDR2 reads SNEGSKA (reference sequence). CDR3 coding DNA: TGCAGTAGGCTGGGCGGGACCCAGAACACTGAAGCTTTCTTT. Protein: CSRLGGTQNTEAFF.

This clonotype was observed a few times. This chain connects TRBV11-2 to TRBJ1-2; D remains ambiguous. The CDR3 sequence is 13 residues long. CDR1 SGHAT and CDR2 FQNNGV come from the germline V gene. V was pared by 1 base and J by 4 bases, with 7 bases between. CDR3 region: CASSLARFYGYTF. The CDR3 coding sequence is TGTGCCAGCAGCTTAGCCAGGTTCTATGGCTACACCTTC. The complete variable domain, with remaining parts taken from reference TRBV11-2 and TRBJ1-2, reads EAGVAQSPRYKIIEKRQSVAFWCNPISGHATLYWYQQILGQGPKLLIQFQNNGVVDDSQLPKDRFSAERLKGVDSTLKIQPAKLEDSAVYLCASSLARFYGYTFGSGTRLTVV.

This clonotype turned up a few times. V and J are TRBV5-5 and TRBJ1-5; D unresolved. CDR3 size: 14 residues. CDR1 and CDR2 from the germline V gene are SGHKS and YYEKEE (reference sequence). With 5 bases removed from V and 7 bases from J, the gap between germline ends came to 16 bases. In DNA, the CDR3 is TGTGCCAGCAGTCCCGGGCCGGGGAAACAGCCCCAGCATTTT. Translation: CASSPGPGKQPQHF. The complete variable domain, with remaining parts taken from reference TRBV5-5 and TRBJ1-5, reads DAGVTQSPTHLIKTRGQQVTLRCSPISGHKSVSWYQQVLGQGPQFIFQYYEKEERGRGNFPDRFSARQFPNYSSELNVNALLLGDSALYLCASSPGPGKQPQHFGDGTRLSIL.

This clonotype has just one count. V gene TRBV20-1 combines with J gene TRBJ1-6; D is possibly TRBD1 (5 bases). The CDR3 is 15 amino acids. V lost 1 base and J 3 bases, leaving 10 bases between the germline ends. Germline CDR1 DFQATT, CDR2 SNEGSKA (reference sequence). CDR3 nucleotides: TGCAGTGCTAGAGGCGCAGGGAGCTATAATTCACCCCTCCACTTT. Translated: CSARGAGSYNSPLHF.

This clonotype was found a few times. The rearrangement uses TRBV12-3 or TRBV12-4 and TRBJ1-1; D not certain. The germline V and J ends were trimmed by 4 bases and 11 bases, with 11 bases remaining between them. The CDR3 runs to 11 residues. The chain's CDR3 is CASSSLTDAFF. The DNA of the CDR3 is TGTGCCAGCAGTTCCCTGACCGATGCTTTCTTT.

This clonotype was seen only once. One end of the junction is discordant with germline, which a read error may explain. The chain couples TRBV5-1 to TRBJ1-1; unclear D gene. The CDR3 covers 13 residues. The germline V gene encodes CDR1 SGHRS and CDR2 YFSETQ. CDR3 sequence: CASSLRANTKAFF. The CDR3 region has the DNA TGCGCCAGCAGCTTGAGAGCGAACACTAAAGCTTTCTTT.

This chain connects TRBV5-1 to TRBJ2-5; D gene ambiguous. The CDR3 extends over 17 amino acids. CDR1 SGHRS and CDR2 YFSETQ come from the germline V gene. V lost 1 base and J 4 bases, leaving 20 bases between the germline ends. The CDR3 bases are TGCGCCAGCAGCTTGTTCGCACGAGGAAGCCTATTAGAGACCCAGTACTTC. Its translation: CASSLFARGSLLETQYF.

This clonotype was seen more than once but under ten times. The J gene is TRBJ1-1, the V gene TRBV20-1; weak D call: TRBD1 (6 bases). The CDR3 totals 13 residues. Between the trimmed V and J ends, which lost 6 bases and 6 bases, there was a span of 17 bases. Germline V gene lookup returns CDR1 DFQATT and CDR2 SNEGSKA (reference sequence). Here the CDR3 DNA reads TGCAGTGCCCCCAGCAGGGGAGGGCCTGAAGCTTTCTTT. It translates to CSAPSRGGPEAFF.

On this clonotype itself: A much larger clonotype is one base distant, so this may be a read error. CDR3 coding DNA: TGTGCCAGCAGCTTAGAGGTGGGCATGAACACTGAAGCTCTCTTT. It codes for CASSLEVGMNTEALF. The V call is TRBV11-2, the J call TRBJ1-1; no reliable D call. The CDR3 consists of 15 residues. CDR1 SGHAT and CDR2 FQNNGV come from the germline V gene.

In this sample, this clonotype turned up many times. The genes are TRBV2 and TRBJ1-2, with 12 bases lining up with TRBD1. With V trimmed by 4 bases and J by 10 bases, 7 bases remained unmatched. The CDR3 runs to 14 residues. Germline assignment: CDR1 SNHLY and CDR2 FYNNEI. The CDR3 bases are TGTGCCAGCAGTGGAACCGGGACAGGGGGCGACTACACCTTC. Residues: CASSGTGTGGDYTF.

As to this clonotype: Given a much more abundant clone one base away, this may be a read error. The chain couples TRBV7-8 to TRBJ1-3; no clear D. Germline values: CDR1 SGHVS, CDR2 FQNEAQ. The CDR3 length is 11 residues. The germline V and J ends were trimmed by 4 bases and 9 bases, with 7 bases remaining between them. CDR3 sequence: CASSSLITIYF. The CDR3 coding sequence is TGTGCCAGCAGCTCGCTAATCACCATATATTTT.

This chain joins TRBV20-1 and TRBJ1-4, with TRBD1 as a possible D gene (5 bases). Germline V gene data show CDR1 as DFQATT and CDR2 as SNEGSKA (reference sequence). V was cut by 1 base and J by 2 bases, with 8 bases left in between. The CDR3 sequence is 14 residues long. The CDR3 loop reads CSARAPGTNEKLFF. DNA of the CDR3: TGCAGTGCTAGAGCTCCAGGGACTAATGAAAAACTGTTTTTT.

There are many counts of this clonotype. The rearrangement uses TRBV7-9 and TRBJ2-7; 8 bases line up with TRBD1. Germline CDR1 is SEHNR and CDR2 is FQNEAQ (reference sequence). This CDR3 is built from 11 residues. The CDR3, as DNA: TGTGGGACAGGGATGGGTGACGAGCAGTACTTC. Amino acid sequence: CGTGMGDEQYF.

The rearrangement links TRBV2 to TRBJ1-4, with D unclear. The CDR3 is 13 residues long. Germline V gene lookup returns CDR1 SNHLY and CDR2 FYNNEI. The ends were cut back, 4 bases at V and 4 bases at J, with 7 bases in the middle. This CDR3 reads CASSGQLNEKLFF. DNA for the CDR3: TGTGCCAGCAGTGGGCAGCTTAATGAAAAACTGTTTTTT.

The V and J genes are TRBV29-1 and TRBJ1-5; 8 bases are a match to TRBD1. The V gene's germline CDR1 is SQVTM and CDR2 ANQGSEA. The V gene end was trimmed by 1 base and the J gene end by 14 bases; junction bases not matched to a gene: 4. This CDR3 is built from 11 residues. For the CDR3, the DNA is TGCAGCGTTGAAGCAGGGGGCGATGAGCATTTT. It is translated as CSVEAGGDEHF.